This is a list of T cell receptor beta chains from one sample in a study of shared clonotypes between healthy human individuals. The table came from immunoSEQ multiplex PCR; TCRdb's copy has only in-frame clones and leaves some out. The sample includes hundreds of thousands of clones, about 80% seen only once; the top ten take around 12%. The sequenced sample was PBMCs. The origin of the receptors is a woman aged 40 to 50 in good health. Some clones in this sample may be carry-over from other donors' samples. CDR3s include the opening cysteine and the closing phenylalanine or tryptophan. The D gene is left open where the match is weak. Size values are once, few and many counts, or a class for expanded clones, and some rows have none.

NA,TRBV7-8,TRBJ1-2,NA,TGTGCCAGCAGCTCAACAAACTATGGCTACACCTTC,CASSSTNYGYTF
NA,TRBV29-1,TRBJ1-1,NA,TGCAGCGTTGCGGGGTACCGACGTGCAGCCTCGAACACTGAAGCTTTCTTT,CSVAGYRRAASNTEAFF
TRBD1,TRBV18,TRBJ2-1,NA,TGTGCCAGCTCACCTCGGACAGGGTTGGGGAATGAGCAGTTCTTC,CASSPRTGLGNEQFF
TRBD2,TRBV28,TRBJ2-5,NA,TGTGCCAGCAGTTCAACTCGGGGCCTCGCTAGCGGGGAAGAGACCCAGTACTTC,CASSSTRGLASGEETQYF
TRBD1,TRBV28,TRBJ2-1,few,TGTGCCACCGAGGGGGCAAGCTCCTACAATGAGCAGTTCTTC,CATEGASSYNEQFF
TRBD2,TRBV29-1,TRBJ2-5,NA,TGCAGCGTTGAATCGGGAGGGCAAGAGACCCAGTACTTC,CSVESGGQETQYF
NA,TRBV7-8,TRBJ1-2,NA,TGTGCCAGCAGCTCCAGAAGGGGCTATGGCTACACCTTC,CASSSRRGYGYTF
NA,TRBV2,TRBJ2-7,few,TGTGCCAGCAGTGAGGCCCAGGGGGGCGAGCAGTACTTC,CASSEAQGGEQYF
NA,TRBV28,TRBJ2-7,few,TGTGCCAGCACAAGGGGAGGTGCGATGGACTACGAGCAGTACTTC,CASTRGGAMDYEQYF
NA,TRBV5-1,TRBJ2-5,NA,TGCGCCAGCAGCTCTGGCACAGGGAGCCAAGAGACCCAGTACTTC,CASSSGTGSQETQYF